This T cell receptor beta chain was profiled in a study of read filtering for tumor transcriptome and immune sequencing. Molecular barcoded adaptors covering alpha/delta and beta/gamma chains were used on around 370 ng RNA. From the reads, TCRdb called clonotypes with MiXCR, one entry per CDR3 protein. Of about 40,000 distinct CDR3 sequences listed, around 11% are singletons. Deletions cut 0 bases from V and 0 bases from J, with 6 bases between. Germline CDR1 and CDR2: LGHDT and YNNKEL (reference sequence). This CDR3 comprises 15 residues. This clonotype was seen at least ten times. This chain uses TRBV3-1 with TRBJ2-1; D is undetermined. The sequence was collected from a donor aged 40 or over with multiple myeloma. Sequenced: a population of CD138-negative cells sorted from bone marrow. The CDR3 is CASSQDQSSYNEQFF. For the CDR3, the DNA is TGTGCCAGCAGCCAAGACCAGTCCTCCTACAATGAGCAGTTCTTC.